These 8 T cell receptor beta chains originate from one sample sequenced in a study of persistence of HIV-infected CD4 T cells. Sequencing used immunoSEQ version 4 in survey mode. The assay was immunoSEQ multiplex PCR, and TCRdb's table has in-frame clones only and misses some. The profile shows around 35,000 clones, approximately 88% of them singletons. Which antigens these TCRs recognize remains unknown. Anti-CD3/anti-CD28 beads served as a nonspecific positive control stimulus. Sorting selected CD4+ T cells upregulating both CD40 ligand and CD69. The sequencing used CD4+ T cells sorted from PBMCs after roughly 18-hour stimulation, collected from a patient who received antiretroviral therapy. The receptors shown here come from an adult man with HIV who was CMV-seropositive.

The gene calls are TRBV30 and TRBJ1-1; unclear D gene. The CDR3 length is 11 residues. V lost 2 bases to trimming and J lost 6 bases, with 7 bases between them. Germline V gene lookup returns CDR1 GTSNPN and CDR2 SVGIG (reference sequence). In DNA, the CDR3 is TGTGCCTGGAGTCCCAGTTCTGAAGCTTTCTTT. Its protein product is CAWSPSSEAFF.

The chain recombines TRBV5-4 with TRBJ1-1; TRBD1 is a possible D gene (6 bases). Trimming took off 1 base at V and 10 bases at J, with 14 bases between the two ends. The CDR3 is 13 amino acids. Germline CDR1 SGHNT, CDR2 YYREEE (reference sequence). The CDR3 sequence: CASSLNTGSVAFF. CDR3 DNA sequence: TGTGCCAGCAGCTTGAACACAGGGAGTGTAGCTTTCTTT.

In this sample, this clone turned up once. V gene TRBV13 combines with J gene TRBJ2-3; D gene unclear. This CDR3 region has 12 residues. V was shortened by 3 bases and J by 4 bases, with 5 bases between the two germline ends. CDR1 PRHDT and CDR2 FYEKMQ come from the germline V gene (reference sequence). In DNA form, the CDR3 reads TGTGCCAGCAGCTTGGTTCCAGATACGCAGTATTTT. It is translated as CASSLVPDTQYF.

The chain combines TRBV5-8 with TRBJ2-3; 8 nucleotides match TRBD1. This CDR3 contains 16 residues. Germline-derived CDR1 and CDR2 are SGHTS and YDEGEE. The V and J ends lost 6 bases and 5 bases, in that order; junction bases with no gene match: 14. The CDR3 region has the DNA TGTGCCAGCACTACTCGACAGGGGACAGTTGGAGATACGCAGTATTTT. The encoded protein is CASTTRQGTVGDTQYF.

V gene TRBV7-2 combines with J gene TRBJ2-4; the D is unclear. The CDR3 extends over 16 amino acids. Trimming shortened V by 3 bases and J by 0 bases, and 12 bases separated the two germline ends. CDR1 is SGHTA and CDR2 is FQGNSA in the germline V gene. The CDR3 region has the DNA TGTGCCAGCAGCTTTGATGCAGGTTCAGCCAAAAACATTCAGTACTTC. This codes for CASSFDAGSAKNIQYF.

The rearrangement uses TRBV6-5 and TRBJ2-2; D might be TRBD2 (5 bases). The CDR3 is made up of 13 amino acids. Germline lookup yields CDR1 MNHEY and CDR2 SVGAGI. V was clipped by 7 bases and J by 5 bases, with 11 bases between them. The CDR3 sequence is CASTQLVTGELFF. The CDR3 DNA sequence: TGTGCCAGCACCCAACTAGTTACCGGGGAGCTGTTTTTT.

The genes are TRBV30 and TRBJ1-1; 11 bases line up with TRBD1. J was trimmed by 4 bases and V by 4 bases; bases with no gene match: 5. The CDR3 spans 14 residues. Germline V lookup: CDR1 GTSNPN, CDR2 SVGIG (reference sequence). The CDR3 DNA reads as TGTGCCTGGATTCCGGACAGGGGGCCCACTGAAGCTTTCTTT. Translating gives CAWIPDRGPTEAFF.

The chain couples TRBV7-9 to TRBJ1-1, with a weak D call TRBD1 (5 bases). Looked up from germline, CDR1 is SEHNR and CDR2 is FQNEAQ (reference sequence). V dropped 1 base and J dropped 1 base, with 7 bases sitting between them. This CDR3 has 14 amino acids. This chain's CDR3 is CASSLGQGNTEAFF. CDR3 nucleotides: TGTGCCAGCAGCTTAGGGCAGGGGAACACTGAAGCTTTCTTT.